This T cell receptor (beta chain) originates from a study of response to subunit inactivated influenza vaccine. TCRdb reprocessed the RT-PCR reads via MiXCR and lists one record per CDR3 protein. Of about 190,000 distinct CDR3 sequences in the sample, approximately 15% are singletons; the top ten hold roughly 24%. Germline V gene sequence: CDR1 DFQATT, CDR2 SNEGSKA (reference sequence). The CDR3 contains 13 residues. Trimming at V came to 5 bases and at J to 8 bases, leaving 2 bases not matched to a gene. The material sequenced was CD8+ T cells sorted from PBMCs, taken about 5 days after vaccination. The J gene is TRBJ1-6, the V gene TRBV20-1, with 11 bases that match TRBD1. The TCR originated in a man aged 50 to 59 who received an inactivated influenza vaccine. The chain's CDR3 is CSARDRGYSPLHF. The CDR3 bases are TGCAGTGCTCGGGACAGGGGGTATTCACCCCTCCACTTT.